What follows are 20 T cell receptor beta chains derived from one specimen sequenced in a study of memory CD4+ T cells and cytomegalovirus serostatus. Single viable CD3+CD4+CD8-CD45RO+ cells were sorted as the memory CD4+ T cells. The protocol was immunoSEQ multiplex PCR, while the TCRdb copy is restricted to in-frame clones and leaves out a portion. The sample holds tens of thousands of clones, approximately 74% seen once. The specimen was memory CD4+ T cells from blood. These receptors came from an adult in good health and CMV-seropositive.

This clone was counted between two and nine times. This specimen includes other DNA sequences encoding the same CDR3. The V call is TRBV7-2, the J call TRBJ2-3, with TRBD2 matching 7 bases. Germline V gene sequence: CDR1 SGHTA, CDR2 FQGNSA. The CDR3 consists of 15 residues. The J segment lost 0 bases and the V segment lost 0 bases, leaving 0 bases of the junction unmatched. CDR3 protein: CASSLAGLSTDTQYF. The CDR3 bases are TGTGCCAGCAGCTTAGCGGGACTAAGCACAGATACGCAGTATTTT.

This chain joins TRBV21-1 and TRBJ2-7. TRBV21-1 constitutes a pseudogene. This CDR3 is built from 13 residues. The CDR3 is CASSSPGTHEQYF. Written as DNA, the CDR3 is TGTGCCAGCAGCTCCCCAGGGACCCACGAGCAGTACTTC.

The chain is built from TRBV4-1 and TRBJ2-3, with 16 bases aligning to TRBD2. This CDR3 has 19 residues. The V segment lost 2 bases and the J segment 3 bases; nucleotides outside the gene matches: 8. The germline CDR1 and CDR2 sequences are MGHRA and YSYEKL. CDR3 bases: TGCGCCAGCAGCCAACGCGGGACTAGCGGGGGGGCCTTGACAGATACGCAGTATTTT. This gives the protein CASSQRGTSGGALTDTQYF.

The chain carries TRBV7-8 and TRBJ2-5; maybe TRBD2 (5 bases). Deletions cut 5 bases from V and 5 bases from J, with 18 bases between. Germline V CDR1 and CDR2: SGHVS, FQNEAQ. The CDR3 runs to 15 residues. The CDR3 DNA follows: TGTGCCAGCAGCCCTTATCGGGCGAGAGGGGAGACCCAGTACTTC. It codes for CASSPYRARGETQYF.

This sequence joins TRBV9 and TRBJ1-2, with D tentatively TRBD1 (6 bases). Trimming left V 0 bases short and J 1 base short, with 10 bases between. CDR1 is SGDLS and CDR2 is YYNGEE in the germline V gene. This CDR3 has 15 residues. The CDR3 DNA is TGTGCCAGCAGCGTAGGGGCAGGGGATAACTATGGCTACACCTTC. Protein sequence: CASSVGAGDNYGYTF.

The chain joins TRBV5-6 to TRBJ1-1; no clear D gene. The CDR3 length is 15 residues. Germline loops: CDR1 SGHDT, CDR2 YYEEEE. The V gene lost 1 base and the J gene lost 8 bases, with 18 bases spanning the gap. In DNA, the CDR3 is TGTGCCAGCAGCTTGATTGGAGGTGGGCATCGGGAAGCTTTCTTT. Translation gives CASSLIGGGHREAFF.

The chain recombines TRBV6-6 with TRBJ1-1; D is possibly TRBD1 (5 bases). Germline V gene data show CDR1 as MNHNY and CDR2 as SVGAGI (reference sequence). This CDR3 comprises 15 residues. The ends were cut back, 3 bases at V and 2 bases at J, with 13 bases in the middle. CDR3 in DNA: TGTGCCAGCAGTTATCGGGGGGGACTTAACACTGAAGCTTTCTTT. This translates into CASSYRGGLNTEAFF.

The chain is built from TRBV10-3 and TRBJ2-7, with D possibly being TRBD1 (6 bases). The CDR3 consists of 13 residues. Trimming removed 7 bases from V and 5 bases from J, with 15 bases in between. Germline V gene sequence: CDR1 ENHRY, CDR2 SYGVKD. CDR3 in DNA: TGTGCCATCAAGAGCCAGGGGAAGGACGAGCAGTACTTC. Its protein is CAIKSQGKDEQYF.

The V and J genes are TRBV28 and TRBJ1-1; 7 nucleotides align to TRBD1. CDR3 length: 14 amino acids. Germline V gene sequence: CDR1 MDHEN, CDR2 SYDVKM. After removal of 3 bases from V and 4 bases from J, the junction contained 5 bases not matched to a gene. DNA for the CDR3: TGTGCCAGCAGTTTGCGGACAGGCTCCACTGAAGCTTTCTTT. Its protein is CASSLRTGSTEAFF.

The CDR3 nucleotides are TGTGCCAGCAGCCAAGATAGCAGTGGAAGGAACACCGGGGAGCTGTTTTTT. This codes for CASSQDSSGRNTGELFF. The rearrangement links TRBV4-2 to TRBJ2-2; D is unresolved. Germline CDR1 and CDR2: LGHNA and YNFKEQ. V lost 0 bases to trimming and J lost 1 base, with 12 bases between them. CDR3 length: 17 amino acids.

The chain recombines TRBV5-1 with TRBJ1-1, with 7 bases aligning to TRBD1. Germline assignment: CDR1 SGHRS and CDR2 YFSETQ. CDR3 length: 16 amino acids. Trimming removed 3 bases from V and 4 bases from J; junction bases left unmatched: 12. The CDR3 nucleotides are TGCGCCAGCAGCTCCCTTCCCCGACAGGGCGGCACTGAAGCTTTCTTT. Amino acid sequence: CASSSLPRQGGTEAFF.

The chain employs TRBV19 and TRBJ2-5, with 9 nucleotides matching TRBD2. The V and J ends lost 6 bases and 7 bases, in that order; junction bases with no gene match: 15. This CDR3 spans 16 amino acids. Germline-derived CDR1 and CDR2 are LNHDA and SQIVND (reference sequence). The CDR3 is CASSPWGGGASSTQYF. DNA for the CDR3: TGTGCCAGTAGCCCCTGGGGCGGGGGGGCCAGTTCGACCCAGTACTTC.

The count of this clone is one. J is TRBJ2-7 and V is TRBV6-1; a weak D match, TRBD1 (6 bases). Germline CDR1 and CDR2: MNHNS and SASEGT. The CDR3 loop spans 15 amino acids. V dropped 5 bases and J dropped 6 bases, with 20 bases sitting between them. The CDR3 loop is CASSLWGTYTVEQYF. The CDR3 DNA is TGTGCCAGCAGTTTGTGGGGGACATACACTGTCGAGCAGTACTTC.

The rearrangement links TRBV7-8 to TRBJ1-2; TRBD1 matches 7 bases. CDR3 size: 15 residues. Germline assignment: CDR1 SGHVS and CDR2 FQNEAQ. Unmatched junction bases numbered 7, after V lost 2 bases and J lost 4 bases. The CDR3 nucleotides are TGTGCCAGCAGCTTAAGTACAGGGGTCGGCTATGGCTACACCTTC. Translation gives CASSLSTGVGYGYTF.

This chain links TRBV19 with TRBJ2-2; TRBD1 agrees at 8 bases. V was pared by 5 bases and J by 4 bases, with 6 bases of the junction left unmatched. This CDR3 region has 15 residues. CDR1 and CDR2 (germline): LNHDA, SQIVND (reference sequence). The CDR3 DNA reads TGTGCCAGTAGTCTCACAGGGGGAATCACCGGGGAGCTGTTTTTT. Protein product: CASSLTGGITGELFF.

This clone was detected only once. The chain couples TRBV5-6 to TRBJ2-3; D possibly corresponds to TRBD2 (6 bases). This CDR3 region has 16 residues. V gave up 3 bases and J gave up 2 bases, with 16 bases separating them. Germline values: CDR1 SGHDT, CDR2 YYEEEE. For the CDR3, the DNA is TGTGCCAGCAGCTCTTATCGACTAGGATACACAGATACGCAGTATTTT. Its protein is CASSSYRLGYTDTQYF.

By its share, this clone is medium-sized. The chain employs TRBV5-1 and TRBJ2-7, with a weak D call TRBD2 (6 bases). V dropped 7 bases and J dropped 2 bases, with 19 bases sitting between them. Germline V gene lookup returns CDR1 SGHRS and CDR2 YFSETQ. This CDR3 has 15 residues. The CDR3 here is CASAAGTDETYEQYF. The CDR3 coding sequence is TGCGCCAGCGCTGCCGGGACTGACGAAACCTACGAGCAGTACTTC.

This chain uses TRBV27 with TRBJ2-7; TRBD1 matches at 7 bases. This CDR3 spans 15 amino acids. Germline values: CDR1 MNHEY, CDR2 SMNVEV (reference sequence). Trimming at V came to 4 bases and at J to 4 bases, leaving 10 bases not matched to a gene. In DNA form, the CDR3 reads TGTGCCAGCAGTTCATCCGGGACAGAGGTGTACGAGCAGTACTTC. Protein product: CASSSSGTEVYEQYF.

This sequence joins TRBV4-2 and TRBJ1-3; D gene ambiguous. Germline V gene lookup returns CDR1 LGHNA and CDR2 YNFKEQ. The CDR3 loop spans 15 amino acids. V was cut by 2 bases and J by 0 bases, with 8 bases left in between. CDR3 loop: CASSQSVASGNTIYF. The CDR3 bases are TGTGCCAGCAGCCAATCGGTGGCCTCTGGAAACACCATATATTTT.

This rearrangement joins TRBV5-1 to TRBJ1-1, with TRBD1 as a possible D gene (6 bases). Germline assignment: CDR1 SGHRS and CDR2 YFSETQ. The V gene lost 0 bases and the J gene lost 0 bases, with 12 bases spanning the gap. This CDR3 contains 16 residues. CDR3 DNA: TGCGCCAGCAGCTTGGATTCAGGGGCGATGAACACTGAAGCTTTCTTT. Residues: CASSLDSGAMNTEAFF. The full variable domain, in which reference TRBV5-1 and TRBJ1-1 provide the parts outside the CDR3, is KAGVTQTPRYLIKTRGQQVTLSCSPISGHRSVSWYQQTPGQGLQFLFEYFSETQRNKGNFPGRFSGRQFSNSRSEMNVSTLELGDSALYLCASSLDSGAMNTEAFFGQGTRLTVV.